Each of the 7 T cell receptor beta chains below was sequenced from the same sample in a study of blood T cells in healthy people across ages. PCR was performed a second time for about 6 to 12 cycles using a sample-barcoded 5' primer and a J-beta primer mix. TCRdb reprocessed the 5' RACE reads with MiXCR, giving one entry per CDR3 protein. The data hold hundreds of thousands of distinct CDR3 sequences, with roughly 60% observed a single time. The sample taken for sequencing was blood. Receptors were obtained from a man in his thirties or forties in good health.

This clonotype has just a few counts. This chain links TRBV28 with TRBJ2-6; tentatively, D is TRBD1 (6 bases). There are 15 residues in the CDR3. Germline values: CDR1 MDHEN, CDR2 SYDVKM. V lost 8 bases, J lost 2 bases, and 13 bases lay in between. This chain's CDR3 is CASGSTGTGANVLTF. The CDR3 DNA reads as TGTGCCAGCGGATCGACAGGCACTGGGGCCAACGTCCTGACTTTC.

This clonotype has a single count. The chain links TRBV28 to TRBJ2-7; the D gene is possibly TRBD1 (6 bases). V lost 3 bases and J 0 bases, leaving 12 bases between the germline ends. The germline V gene encodes CDR1 MDHEN and CDR2 SYDVKM. The CDR3 consists of 15 residues. This CDR3 reads CASSLIRDTSYEQYF. CDR3 coding DNA: TGTGCCAGCAGTTTGATCCGGGACACCTCCTACGAGCAGTACTTC.

For the CDR3, the DNA is TGCAGCGTTGGGGGCGGGACGGGTGCAGATACGCAGTATTTT. As protein: CSVGGGTGADTQYF. This chain connects TRBV29-1 to TRBJ2-3, with a tentative D call TRBD2 (6 bases). From germline, CDR1 is SQVTM and CDR2 ANQGSEA. Trimming removed 4 bases from V and 4 bases from J, with 15 bases in between. This CDR3 comprises 14 residues.

The chain carries TRBV12-3 or TRBV12-4 and TRBJ2-1; D is possibly TRBD2 (7 bases). CDR3 size: 15 residues. V dropped 0 bases and J dropped 9 bases, with 15 bases sitting between them. DNA for the CDR3: TGTGCCAGCAGTTTAGCGGGGGGGCGCGGGAGTGAGCAGTTCTTC. Protein: CASSLAGGRGSEQFF.

This clonotype was found a few times. CDR3 sequence reads: CSGGMDGNEQFF. The CDR3 coding sequence is TGCAGCGGAGGAATGGACGGGAATGAGCAGTTCTTC. The chain joins TRBV29-1 to TRBJ2-1; no clear D gene. V lost 7 bases and J 7 bases, leaving 14 bases between the germline ends. The CDR3 length is 12 residues. Germline-derived CDR1 and CDR2 are SQVTM and ANQGSEA.

This clonotype was found once. The rearrangement links TRBV12-3 or TRBV12-4 to TRBJ2-5, with D maybe TRBD1 (5 bases). The closer fit of TRBJ2-7 to the DNA end suggests the J call may be wrong. The CDR3 sequence is 12 residues long. The CDR3 loop reads CASRKQDYEQYF. The DNA of the CDR3 is TGTGCCAGCAGAAAACAGGACTACGAGCAGTACTTC.

In this sample, this clonotype turned up a few times. Being one base from a much bigger clone, this may be a read error. This chain links TRBV7-2 with TRBJ2-5; possibly TRBD2 for D (5 bases). CDR3 size: 14 residues. V was pared by 3 bases and J by 11 bases, with 19 bases between. From germline, CDR1 is SGHTA and CDR2 FQGNSA. CDR3 bases: TGTGCCAGCAGCTTCCAGCGGCCACCCAATGAGCAGTACTTC. Protein sequence: CASSFQRPPNEQYF. Looking up the rest from reference TRBV7-2 and TRBJ2-5 gives the full variable domain: GAGVSQSPSNKVTEKGKDVELRCDPISGHTALYWYRQSLGQGLEFLIYFQGNSAPDKSGLPSDRFSAERTGGSVSTLTIQRTQQEDSAVYLCASSFQRPPNEQYFGPGTRLLVL.